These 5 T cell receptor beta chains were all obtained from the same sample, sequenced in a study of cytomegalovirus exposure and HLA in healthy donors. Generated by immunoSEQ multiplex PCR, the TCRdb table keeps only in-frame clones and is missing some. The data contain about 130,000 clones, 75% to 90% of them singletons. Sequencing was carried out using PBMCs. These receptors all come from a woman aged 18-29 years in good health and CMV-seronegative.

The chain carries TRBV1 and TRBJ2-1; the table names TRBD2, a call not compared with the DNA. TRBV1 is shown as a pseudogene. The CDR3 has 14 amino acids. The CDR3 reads CTSSQDPPLAQQFF. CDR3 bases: TGCACCAGCAGCCAAGACCCCCCCCTAGCTCAGCAGTTCTTC.

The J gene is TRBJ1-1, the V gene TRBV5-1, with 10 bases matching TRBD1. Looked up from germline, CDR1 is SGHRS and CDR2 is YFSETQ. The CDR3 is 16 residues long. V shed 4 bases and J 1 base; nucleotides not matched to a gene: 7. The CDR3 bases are TGCGCCAGCAGCGATGGACAGGGGGTTTCGAACACTGAAGCTTTCTTT. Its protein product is CASSDGQGVSNTEAFF. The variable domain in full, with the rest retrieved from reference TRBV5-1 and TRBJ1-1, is KAGVTQTPRYLIKTRGQQVTLSCSPISGHRSVSWYQQTPGQGLQFLFEYFSETQRNKGNFPGRFSGRQFSNSRSEMNVSTLELGDSALYLCASSDGQGVSNTEAFFGQGTRLTVV.

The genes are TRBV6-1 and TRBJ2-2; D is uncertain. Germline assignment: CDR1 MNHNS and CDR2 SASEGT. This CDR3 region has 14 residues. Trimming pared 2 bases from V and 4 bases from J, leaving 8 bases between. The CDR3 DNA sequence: TGTGCCAGCAGTGAAATGGTGCGCACCGGGGAGCTGTTTTTT. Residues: CASSEMVRTGELFF.

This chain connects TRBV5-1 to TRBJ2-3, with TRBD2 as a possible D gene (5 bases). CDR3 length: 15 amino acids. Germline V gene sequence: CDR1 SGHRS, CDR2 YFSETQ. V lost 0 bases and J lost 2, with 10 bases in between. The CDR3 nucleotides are TGCGCCAGCAGCTTGGGGACGGGAAACACAGATACGCAGTATTTT. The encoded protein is CASSLGTGNTDTQYF.

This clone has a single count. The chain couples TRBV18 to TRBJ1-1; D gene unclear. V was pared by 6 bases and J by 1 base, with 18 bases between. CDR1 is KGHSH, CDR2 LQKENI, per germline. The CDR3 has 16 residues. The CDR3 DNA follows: TGTGCCAGCTCCCCTCTGAGTGGGCCGGCGAACACTGAAGCTTTCTTT. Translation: CASSPLSGPANTEAFF.